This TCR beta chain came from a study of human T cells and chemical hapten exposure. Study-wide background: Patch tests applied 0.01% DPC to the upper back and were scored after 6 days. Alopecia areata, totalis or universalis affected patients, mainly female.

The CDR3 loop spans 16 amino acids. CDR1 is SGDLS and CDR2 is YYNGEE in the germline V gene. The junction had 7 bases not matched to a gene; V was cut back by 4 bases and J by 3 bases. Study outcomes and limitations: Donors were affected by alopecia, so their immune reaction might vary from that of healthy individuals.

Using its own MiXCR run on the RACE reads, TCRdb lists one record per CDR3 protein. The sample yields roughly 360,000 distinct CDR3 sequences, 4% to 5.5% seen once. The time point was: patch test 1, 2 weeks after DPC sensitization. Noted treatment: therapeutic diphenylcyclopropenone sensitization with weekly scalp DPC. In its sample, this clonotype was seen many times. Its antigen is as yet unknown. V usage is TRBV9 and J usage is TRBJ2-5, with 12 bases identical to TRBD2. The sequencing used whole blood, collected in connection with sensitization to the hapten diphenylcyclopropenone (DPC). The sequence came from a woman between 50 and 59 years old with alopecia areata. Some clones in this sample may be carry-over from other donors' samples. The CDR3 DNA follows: TGTGCCAGCAGCCCGTCACTAGCGGGAGGTGAAGAGACCCAGTACTTC. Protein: CASSPSLAGGEETQYF.